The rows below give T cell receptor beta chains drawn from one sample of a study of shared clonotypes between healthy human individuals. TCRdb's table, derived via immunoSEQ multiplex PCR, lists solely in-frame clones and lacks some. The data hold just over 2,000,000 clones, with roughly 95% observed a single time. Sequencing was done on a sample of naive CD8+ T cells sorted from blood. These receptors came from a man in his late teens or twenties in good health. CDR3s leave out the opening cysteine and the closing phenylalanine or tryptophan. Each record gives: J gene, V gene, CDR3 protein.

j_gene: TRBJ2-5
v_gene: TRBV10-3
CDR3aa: AISESPGFIETQY

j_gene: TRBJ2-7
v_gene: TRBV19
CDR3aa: ASSSDWGARNEQY

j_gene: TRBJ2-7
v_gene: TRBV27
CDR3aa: ASRTGREQY

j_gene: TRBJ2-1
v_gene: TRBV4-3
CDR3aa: ASSQELREGLGEQF

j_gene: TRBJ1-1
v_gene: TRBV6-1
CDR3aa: ASSEVWQGVNTEAF

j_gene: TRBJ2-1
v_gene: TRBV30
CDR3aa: AWSGEGTSGYNEQF

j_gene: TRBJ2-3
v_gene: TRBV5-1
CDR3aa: ASSYTGTGSTDTQY

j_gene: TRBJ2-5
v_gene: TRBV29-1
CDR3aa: SVESGQETQY

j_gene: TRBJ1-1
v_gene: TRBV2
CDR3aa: ASSDHGTGSPNTEAF

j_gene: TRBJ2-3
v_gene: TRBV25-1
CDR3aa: ASRGQVPDTQY

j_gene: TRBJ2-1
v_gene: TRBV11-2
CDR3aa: ASSPGGFPNEQF

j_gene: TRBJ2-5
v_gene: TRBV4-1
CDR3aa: ASSQVGSGRGTQETQY

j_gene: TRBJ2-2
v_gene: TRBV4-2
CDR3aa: ASSQDFRGLGELF

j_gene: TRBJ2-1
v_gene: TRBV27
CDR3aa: ASSLASDYEQF

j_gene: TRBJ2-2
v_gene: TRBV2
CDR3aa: ASSGAYLGNTGELF

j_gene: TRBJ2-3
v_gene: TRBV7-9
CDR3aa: ASSSRVGFTDTQY